Below, 32 T cell receptor beta chains from the same sample are listed, as sequenced in a study of CD8+ T cells in alopecia areata (dated by TCRdb to the late 2010s). Libraries were made using the immunoSEQ multiplex PCR assay. RNA was extracted from all samples and reverse transcribed into cDNA, which served as template for TCR sequencing. TCRdb obtained this table from immuneACCESS and retained in-frame rearrangements with V and J assigned. These tables miss some clones; where compared with another copy, unresolved V genes account for less than half of the shortfall, and the remainder is unexplained. The sample contains around 180,000 clones, roughly 60% of them found a single time. Approximately 0.93% of the sample lies in the top ten. In the paper's terms, the time point label means: 24 weeks on oral tofacitinib. The treatment or condition label on this specimen signifies: oral pan-JAK inhibitor, 5-10 mg twice daily.

Specimen: CD4+ T cells sorted from blood, collected at week 24, from a patient treated with tofacitinib. The receptors stem from a human donor with alopecia areata.

This clone was recorded once. V gene TRBV30 combines with J gene TRBJ2-7, with D unclear. V lost 3 bases and J 2 bases, leaving 11 bases between the germline ends. CDR3 size: 13 residues. Germline V gene lookup returns CDR1 GTSNPN and CDR2 SVGIG (reference sequence). The CDR3 is CAWRQQPTYEQYF. In DNA form, the CDR3 reads TGTGCCTGGAGACAGCAGCCTACCTACGAGCAGTACTTC.

The chain combines TRBV6-6 with TRBJ1-1; tentatively, D is TRBD1 (6 bases). CDR3 size: 12 residues. V was clipped by 9 bases and J by 5 bases, with 13 bases between them. Germline V gene sequence: CDR1 MNHNY, CDR2 SVGAGI (reference sequence). The CDR3 DNA sequence: TGTGCCAGTAACCAAAGGGGGACTGAAGCTTTCTTT. It yields the protein CASNQRGTEAFF.

In this sample, this clone turned up a few times. V usage is TRBV29-1 and J usage is TRBJ1-1; D gene ambiguous. The V end lost 0 bases, the J end lost 3 bases, and 20 bases lay between the germline ends. CDR3 length: 17 amino acids. Looked up from germline, CDR1 is SQVTM and CDR2 is ANQGSEA. The CDR3 region is CSVEDQGYPAEDTEAFF. The CDR3 DNA sequence: TGCAGCGTTGAAGATCAAGGATACCCGGCCGAGGACACTGAAGCTTTCTTT.

This clone was picked up a small number of times. The chain carries TRBV29-1 and TRBJ1-1; D gene uncertain. CDR1 is SQVTM and CDR2 is ANQGSEA in the germline V gene. The CDR3 spans 12 residues. V lost 5 bases and J lost 1, with 8 bases in between. The CDR3 DNA is TGCAGCGTTCGTCCCTCGAACACTGAAGCTTTCTTT. Its protein product is CSVRPSNTEAFF.

The rearrangement uses TRBV5-1 and TRBJ1-2, with no clear D. There are 15 residues in the CDR3. CDR1 and CDR2 (germline): SGHRS, YFSETQ. The V gene lost 2 bases and the J gene lost 4 bases, with 15 bases spanning the gap. DNA of the CDR3: TGCGCCAGCAGCTTTCAGGCAACCGCGGCCTATGGCTACACCTTC. Protein product: CASSFQATAAYGYTF.

The chain combines TRBV7-9 with TRBJ2-7, with unresolved D. CDR3 length: 12 amino acids. The germline V and J ends were trimmed by 5 bases and 2 bases, with 7 bases remaining between them. From germline, CDR1 is SEHNR and CDR2 FQNEAQ (reference sequence). The CDR3 reads CASSQDPYEQYF. CDR3 nucleotide sequence: TGTGCCAGCAGCCAGGACCCCTACGAGCAGTACTTC. The full variable domain, completed using reference TRBV7-9 and TRBJ2-7, is DTGVSQNPRHKITKRGQNVTFRCDPISEHNRLYWYRQTLGQGPEFLTYFQNEAQLEKSRLLSDRFSAERPKGSFSTLEIQRTEQGDSAMYLCASSQDPYEQYFGPGTRLTVT.

This rearrangement joins TRBV7-2 to TRBJ2-7, with D perhaps matching TRBD2 (6 bases). Trimming removed 6 bases at V and 2 bases at J, with 14 bases between. CDR1 and CDR2 from the germline V gene are SGHTA and FQGNSA. This CDR3 is built from 14 residues. As DNA, the CDR3 is TGTGCCAGCAGTGGGACGGAGGGAGCCTACGAGCAGTACTTC. This gives the protein CASSGTEGAYEQYF.

The chain has TRBV5-1 and TRBJ2-7, with a possible D match to TRBD1 (5 bases). V was cut by 4 bases and J by 0 bases, with 11 bases left in between. The germline CDR1 and CDR2 sequences are SGHRS and YFSETQ. This CDR3 is 14 amino acids long. CDR3 amino acids: CASSPTVNSYEQYF. The CDR3 DNA is TGCGCCAGCAGCCCGACAGTGAACTCCTACGAGCAGTACTTC.

The chain has TRBV15 and TRBJ1-2; tentative D call: TRBD1 (5 bases). CDR1 and CDR2 from the germline V gene are LNHNV and YYDKDF (reference sequence). V was trimmed by 3 bases and J by 5 bases, leaving 16 bases between them. CDR3 length: 15 amino acids. This CDR3 reads CATSSRLGTDYGYTF. Written as DNA, the CDR3 is TGTGCCACCAGCAGTAGGTTAGGGACGGATTATGGCTACACCTTC.

This clone was counted a few times. The J gene is TRBJ1-4, the V gene TRBV15; TRBD1 is a possible D gene (5 bases). The germline V gene encodes CDR1 LNHNV and CDR2 YYDKDF (reference sequence). The CDR3 contains 13 residues. Between the trimmed V and J ends, which lost 5 bases and 8 bases, there was a span of 12 bases. The CDR3 DNA sequence: TGTGCCACCAGCGCCCAGGGAGACGAAAAACTGTTTTTT. It yields the protein CATSAQGDEKLFF.

This clone was observed a few times. The chain couples TRBV5-1 to TRBJ1-5; D remains unclear. This CDR3 has 14 residues. The V end was cut by 4 bases, the J end by 3 bases, with 11 bases between. In germline, CDR1 is SGHRS, CDR2 YFSETQ. CDR3: CASSPDPSNQPQHF. In nucleotides, the CDR3 is TGCGCCAGCAGCCCGGATCCTTCCAATCAGCCCCAGCATTTT.

This chain connects TRBV4-3 to TRBJ2-2, with no clear D. Germline CDR1 LGHNA, CDR2 YSLEER. The CDR3 is 12 amino acids. V was shortened by 1 base and J by 7 bases, with 4 bases between the two germline ends. CDR3 residues: CASSQVNGELFF. CDR3 sequence (DNA): TGCGCCAGCAGCCAAGTGAACGGGGAGCTGTTTTTT.

Comment on this clone: Other DNA sequences in the sample encode the same CDR3. The genes are TRBV29-1 and TRBJ1-1; 7 nucleotides line up with TRBD1. CDR1 and CDR2 (germline): SQVTM, ANQGSEA. Trimming at V came to 2 bases and at J to 0 bases, leaving 3 bases not matched to a gene. The CDR3 contains 14 residues. For the CDR3, the DNA is TGCAGCGTTGAACGGGGACAGTTGAACACTGAAGCTTTCTTT. It translates to CSVERGQLNTEAFF.

This chain uses TRBV25-1 with TRBJ1-2; D unclear. Germline V gene data show CDR1 as MGHDK and CDR2 as SYGVNS. V lost 3 bases and J lost 11, with 22 bases in between. The CDR3 spans 15 residues. DNA of the CDR3: TGTGCCAGCAGTGATAAAGAGGGAACCTCATCCCGGTACACCTTC. It yields the protein CASSDKEGTSSRYTF.

This clone was counted a few times. The chain recombines TRBV19 with TRBJ1-6; 7 nucleotides agree with TRBD1. J gave up 7 bases and V 3 bases, and 6 bases lay outside the gene matches. Germline assignment: CDR1 LNHDA and CDR2 SQIVND (reference sequence). The CDR3 loop spans 15 amino acids. The CDR3 DNA follows: TGTGCCAGTAGTATCGACAGGGCCAAAAATTCACCCCTCCACTTT. Residues: CASSIDRAKNSPLHF.

The J gene is TRBJ2-5, the V gene TRBV7-3; unclear D gene. The CDR3 spans 15 residues. V gave up 3 bases and J gave up 2 bases, with 13 bases separating them. Per the germline V gene, CDR1 is SGHTA and CDR2 is FQGTGA. In nucleotides, the CDR3 is TGTGCCAGCAGCTTTACGGCGGAACCTCAAGAGACCCAGTACTTC. It specifies CASSFTAEPQETQYF.

This chain joins TRBV28 and TRBJ2-7; D is possibly TRBD2 (6 bases). V was pared by 6 bases and J by 0 bases, with 9 bases between. Germline CDR1 is MDHEN and CDR2 is SYDVKM. The CDR3 has 13 residues. CDR3 in amino acids: CASRAGFSYEQYF. CDR3 DNA sequence: TGTGCCAGCAGGGCGGGGTTCTCCTACGAGCAGTACTTC.

This clone occurred a few times. The rearrangement joins TRBV29-1 to TRBJ1-1; the D is unclear. The CDR3 totals 13 residues. V was cut by 3 bases and J by 0 bases, with 8 bases left in between. Germline assignment: CDR1 SQVTM and CDR2 ANQGSEA. The DNA of the CDR3 is TGCAGCGTTGAGAGGAAGTTGAACACTGAAGCTTTCTTT. Encoded protein: CSVERKLNTEAFF.

This sequence joins TRBV30 and TRBJ1-2, with 7 bases aligning to TRBD1. Trimming removed 3 bases from V and 7 bases from J; junction bases left unmatched: 11. Germline loops: CDR1 GTSNPN, CDR2 SVGIG (reference sequence). The CDR3 is made up of 14 amino acids. CDR3 bases: TGTGCCTGGAGCCTGGGGCAGGGGGGTTTTGGCTACACCTTC. Translating gives CAWSLGQGGFGYTF.

This sequence joins TRBV27 and TRBJ2-7; 8 bases line up with TRBD1. After removal of 4 bases from V and 5 bases from J, the junction contained 7 bases not matched to a gene. This CDR3 has 14 amino acids. Germline values: CDR1 MNHEY, CDR2 SMNVEV (reference sequence). CDR3 nucleotide sequence: TGTGCCAGCAGTTGGGACAGGAGGCGGAACGAGCAGTACTTC. Amino acid sequence: CASSWDRRRNEQYF.

V and J are TRBV19 and TRBJ2-5, with D hard to call. Germline CDR1 LNHDA, CDR2 SQIVND (reference sequence). The ends were cut back, 4 bases at V and 4 bases at J, with 10 bases in the middle. The CDR3 spans 13 residues. The CDR3 here is CASSTRPRETQYF. In DNA, the CDR3 is TGTGCCAGTAGTACCCGACCCCGAGAGACCCAGTACTTC. Full variable domain (rest looked up from reference TRBV19 and TRBJ2-5): DGGITQSPKYLFRKEGQNVTLSCEQNLNHDAMYWYRQDPGQGLRLIYYSQIVNDFQKGDIAEGYSVSREKKESFPLTVTSAQKNPTAFYLCASSTRPRETQYFGPGTRLLVL.

CDR3 sequence reads: CASSPRFRTGGETQYF. In nucleotides, the CDR3 is TGTGCCAGCAGCCCCCGTTTCCGGACAGGGGGAGAGACCCAGTACTTC. The rearrangement links TRBV11-2 to TRBJ2-5, with 10 bases that match TRBD1. The trim removed 5 bases at V and 4 bases at J, leaving 10 bases unmatched. The CDR3 has 16 residues. In germline, CDR1 is SGHAT, CDR2 FQNNGV.

The V and J genes are TRBV7-8 and TRBJ2-5; tentative D call: TRBD2 (6 bases). The germline V gene encodes CDR1 SGHVS and CDR2 FQNEAQ. The CDR3 is 11 residues long. DNA for the CDR3: TGTGGATCCGGGAGCCAAGAGACCCAGTACTTC. Protein: CGSGSQETQYF.

The V call is TRBV9, the J call TRBJ2-7, with 10 bases fitting TRBD2. With V trimmed by 0 bases and J by 3 bases, 9 bases remained unmatched. CDR1 is SGDLS, CDR2 YYNGEE, per germline. The CDR3 runs 17 residues. Here the CDR3 DNA reads TGTGCCAGCAGCGTAGGGCTTTCTAGCGGGGGATACTACGAGCAGTACTTC. Amino acid sequence: CASSVGLSSGGYYEQYF. Drawing the rest from reference TRBV9 and TRBJ2-7, the complete variable domain is DSGVTQTPKHLITATGQRVTLRCSPRSGDLSVYWYQQSLDQGLQFLIQYYNGEERAKGNILERFSAQQFPDLHSELNLSSLELGDSALYFCASSVGLSSGGYYEQYFGPGTRLTVT.

This clone came up a few times. The chain has TRBV10-2 and TRBJ2-5; perhaps D is TRBD1 or TRBD2 (5 bases each). The ends were cut back, 7 bases at V and 5 bases at J, with 14 bases in the middle. The CDR3 has 13 residues. CDR1 WSHSY and CDR2 SAAADI come from the germline V gene. The CDR3 reads CASTEGRRETQYF. CDR3 nucleotides: TGCGCCAGCACCGAGGGACGAAGGGAGACCCAGTACTTC.

The V call is TRBV6-5, the J call TRBJ1-6; D is unclear. Germline lookup yields CDR1 MNHEY and CDR2 SVGAGI. The CDR3 consists of 14 residues. Trimming took off 5 bases at V and 9 bases at J, with 14 bases between the two ends. CDR3 DNA sequence: TGTGCCAGCAGTCGGCGGGAGGTCGGTTCACCCCTCCACTTT. It specifies CASSRREVGSPLHF.

This chain joins TRBV29-1 and TRBJ1-2; maybe TRBD1 (5 bases). The CDR3 loop spans 13 amino acids. V gave up 4 bases and J gave up 1 base, with 10 bases separating them. CDR1 is SQVTM and CDR2 is ANQGSEA in the germline V gene. The CDR3 region is CSVALQGNYGYTF. CDR3 sequence (DNA): TGCAGCGTTGCCTTGCAGGGTAACTATGGCTACACCTTC. Combining the CDR3 with reference TRBV29-1 and TRBJ1-2 gives the whole variable domain SAVISQKPSRDICQRGTSLTIQCQVDSQVTMMFWYRQQPGQSLTLIATANQGSEATYESGFVIDKFPISRPNLTFSTLTVSNMSPEDSSIYLCSVALQGNYGYTFGSGTRLTVV.

V gene TRBV11-2 combines with J gene TRBJ2-3, with 11 bases aligning to TRBD2. The V gene's germline CDR1 is SGHAT and CDR2 FQNNGV. With V trimmed by 2 bases and J by 5 bases, 6 bases remained unmatched. The CDR3 runs to 16 residues. The CDR3: CASSLNSGGAGDTQYF. In DNA form, the CDR3 reads TGTGCCAGCAGCTTAAATAGCGGGGGGGCGGGAGATACGCAGTATTTT.

A few counts support this clone. The gene calls are TRBV10-3 and TRBJ2-2; 10 nucleotides align to TRBD1. The germline V gene has CDR1 ENHRY and CDR2 SYGVKD. J lost 4 bases, V lost 6 bases, and 2 bases had no gene match. This CDR3 comprises 14 residues. The CDR3 loop reads CAIRRTGGTGELFF. The DNA for the CDR3 is TGTGCCATCAGGCGGACAGGGGGCACCGGGGAGCTGTTTTTT.

To note about this clone: The sample has other DNA sequences that encode this CDR3 too. The CDR3 region has the DNA TGTGCCAGCAGTGGGGACACAAATCAGCCCCAGCATTTT. This gives the protein CASSGDTNQPQHF. This rearrangement joins TRBV2 to TRBJ1-5; TRBD1 might be the D (6 bases). Trimming removed 4 bases from V and 4 bases from J, with 8 bases in between. In germline, CDR1 is SNHLY, CDR2 FYNNEI. The CDR3 extends over 13 amino acids.

The chain is built from TRBV18 and TRBJ1-6; TRBD1 aligns across 8 bases. This CDR3 is built from 14 residues. CDR1 and CDR2 from the germline V gene are KGHSH and LQKENI. V trimming: 4 bases; J trimming: 8 bases; junction bases outside the gene matches: 4. This CDR3 reads CASSRQGRDSPLHF. CDR3 bases: TGTGCCAGCTCACGACAGGGGAGGGATTCACCCCTCCACTTT.

The CDR3 loop is CASSLDGSLRVAGANVLTF. CDR3 nucleotides: TGTGCCAGCAGCTTGGACGGAAGCTTACGGGTAGCTGGGGCCAACGTCCTGACTTTC. The chain has TRBV5-4 and TRBJ2-6; no clear D gene. Germline V gives CDR1 SGHNT, CDR2 YYREEE (reference sequence). The V end was cut by 0 bases, the J end by 2 bases, with 18 bases between. The CDR3 runs 19 residues.